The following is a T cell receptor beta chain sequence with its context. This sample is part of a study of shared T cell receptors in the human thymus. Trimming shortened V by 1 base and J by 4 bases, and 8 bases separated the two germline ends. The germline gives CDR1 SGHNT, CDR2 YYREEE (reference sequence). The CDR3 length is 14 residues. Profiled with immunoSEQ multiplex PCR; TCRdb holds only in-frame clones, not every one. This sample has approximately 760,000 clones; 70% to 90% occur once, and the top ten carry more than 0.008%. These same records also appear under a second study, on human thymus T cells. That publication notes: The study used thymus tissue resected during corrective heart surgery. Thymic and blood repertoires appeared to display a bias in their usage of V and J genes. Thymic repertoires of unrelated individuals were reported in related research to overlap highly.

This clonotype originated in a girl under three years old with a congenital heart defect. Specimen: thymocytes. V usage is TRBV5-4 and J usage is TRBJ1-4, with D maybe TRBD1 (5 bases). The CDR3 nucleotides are TGTGCCAGCAGCTTGTGGCAGGGTAATGAAAAACTGTTTTTT. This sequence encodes CASSLWQGNEKLFF.